This T cell receptor (beta chain) was recovered during a study of CD8 T cells in ankylosing spondylitis. Notes on the study in general: Characteristic of ankylosing spondylitis blood, it appeared, was a TCR beta motif comprising several highly homologous variants. Reports say disease-linked clones showed up significantly more in matched ankylosing spondylitis synovial fluid. Researchers report that disease-linked clones proved CD8+ and relatively rare in peripheral blood.

This clonotype has only a few counts. Its cognate antigen is unknown. It was by quantitative 5'-RACE with molecular barcodes that TCR beta libraries were made. Via MiXCR, TCRdb re-called the 5' RACE reads, giving one row per CDR3 protein. This sample has 750,000 to 850,000 distinct CDR3 sequences, with 12% found just once. Per germline, CDR1 LGHNA and CDR2 YSLEER. The CDR3 sequence is 16 residues long. V lost 4 bases and J 1 base, leaving 16 bases between the germline ends. Material for sequencing was blood, either unsorted or a sorted T cell fraction (not recorded which). This sequence joins TRBV4-3 and TRBJ1-1, with a possible D match to TRBD1 (6 bases). The source is a male donor with ankylosing spondylitis. The CDR3 bases are TGCGCCAGCAGCCCGGGAACAGGGCCGAAGAACACTGAAGCTTTCTTT. Protein sequence: CASSPGTGPKNTEAFF.